Included here is one TCR beta chain sequence, with context. Germline V gene data show CDR1 as SGHTA and CDR2 as FQGNSA. The V and J ends lost 5 bases and 4 bases respectively, with 11 bases between them. This CDR3 comprises 14 residues. This sample was taken from a study of blood T cell repertoires in COVID-19. The overall study: Spain, Italy and the United States supplied samples that represented acute and convalescent COVID-19. PBMCs, B-cell-depleted T cells, or T cells were the source of the cDNA or gDNA that made up the material.

As handled by the study authors: Estimation of nucleated cell counts was performed using reference gene primer amplification. TCRdb's copy holds only in-frame clones and misses some; the assay was immunoSEQ multiplex PCR. V and J calls and clone size follow that table, whereas D and trimming were derived from the DNA. The sample lists 150,000 or so clones; 80% to 95% were seen once. The Seattle site enrolled patients during active infection and followed them longitudinally. The chain links TRBV7-2 to TRBJ2-2; the D gene is possibly TRBD2 (6 bases). Sequencing was carried out using peripheral blood. The sequence derives from a woman aged 60-70 years with COVID-19, enrolled during active disease. CDR3 sequence reads: CASSNLGGTGELFF. Written as DNA, the CDR3 is TGTGCCAGCAGCAACCTGGGGGGCACCGGGGAGCTGTTTTTT. The full variable domain, completed using reference TRBV7-2 and TRBJ2-2, is GAGVSQSPSNKVTEKGKDVELRCDPISGHTALYWYRQSLGQGLEFLIYFQGNSAPDKSGLPSDRFSAERTGGSVSTLTIQRTQQEDSAVYLCASSNLGGTGELFFGEGSRLTVL.